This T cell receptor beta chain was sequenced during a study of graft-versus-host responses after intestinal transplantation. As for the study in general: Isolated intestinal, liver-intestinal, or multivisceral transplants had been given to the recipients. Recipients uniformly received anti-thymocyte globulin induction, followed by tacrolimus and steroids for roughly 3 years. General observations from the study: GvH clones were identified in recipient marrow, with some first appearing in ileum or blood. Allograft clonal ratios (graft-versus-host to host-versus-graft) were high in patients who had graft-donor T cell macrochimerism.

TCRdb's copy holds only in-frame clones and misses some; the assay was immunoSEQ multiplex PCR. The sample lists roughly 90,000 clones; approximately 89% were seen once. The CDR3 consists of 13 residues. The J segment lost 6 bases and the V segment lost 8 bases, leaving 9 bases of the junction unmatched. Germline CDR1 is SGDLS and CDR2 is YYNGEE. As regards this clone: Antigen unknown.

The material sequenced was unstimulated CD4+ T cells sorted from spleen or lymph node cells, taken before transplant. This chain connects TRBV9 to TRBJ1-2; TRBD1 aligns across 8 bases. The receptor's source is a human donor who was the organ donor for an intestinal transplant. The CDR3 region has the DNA TGTGCCAGAATAGGACAGGGAGAAGATGGCTACACCTTC. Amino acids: CARIGQGEDGYTF.